The 12 T cell receptor beta chains given below trace back to one sample, sequenced in a study of T cell clonality in common variable immunodeficiency. General study findings and limits: Fewer deletions and N-nucleotide insertions were reportedly seen in common variable immunodeficiency TCR beta sequences.

Sequencing was performed with immunoSEQ multiplex PCR; in TCRdb, only in-frame clones are kept and a portion is missing. In total the sample includes approximately 20,000 clones, none of them seen once. Antigens for these TCRs are unknown. The sequenced sample was peripheral blood mononuclear cells. These receptors were collected from a human donor with common variable immunodeficiency.

This clone was picked up many times. The read comes to an end 3 residues before the CDR3 does, leaving the germline J gene to fill in the end. This chain links TRBV7-2 with TRBJ2-7; D remains unclear. The CDR3 has 15 amino acids. Trimming left V 1 base short and J 1 base short, with 11 bases between. The germline CDR1 and CDR2 sequences are SGHTA and FQGNSA. The sequenced part of the CDR3 DNA is TGTGCCAGCAGCTTAGTCCATGGCCTTTCCTACGAG. Its translation is CASSLVHGLSYE. The entire CDR3 is CASSLVHGLSYEQYF.

This clone was seen at least ten times. The CDR3 end lies 3 residues beyond the end of the read and is filled in from the germline J gene. This rearrangement joins TRBV18 to TRBJ2-6, with TRBD1 matching 9 bases. Germline values: CDR1 KGHSH, CDR2 LQKENI. This CDR3 has 16 amino acids. Trimming cost V 7 bases and J 3 bases; bases outside gene matches: 7. The CDR3 bases that were read are TGTGCCAGCTGGGGACAGGGAGGATATGGGGCCAACGTC. As protein: CASWGQGGYGANV. The full CDR3 protein reads CASWGQGGYGANVLTF.

The sample holds many counts of this clone. Coverage ceases 3 residues before the CDR3 finishes, and the germline J gene fills in the end. The chain has TRBV7-2 and TRBJ2-7; the match to TRBD1 covers 9 bases. Germline lookup yields CDR1 SGHTA and CDR2 FQGNSA. The CDR3 has 14 amino acids. V lost 4 bases, J lost 3 bases, and 4 bases stayed unmatched. The covered CDR3 bases are TGTGCCAGCAGCTCGGGGACAGGGTACTACGAG. This encodes CASSSGTGYYE. The whole CDR3 protein reads CASSSGTGYYEQYF. Full variable domain (outside the CDR3, taken from reference TRBV7-2 and TRBJ2-7): GAGVSQSPSNKVTEKGKDVELRCDPISGHTALYWYRQSLGQGLEFLIYFQGNSAPDKSGLPSDRFSAERTGGSVSTLTIQRTQQEDSAVYLCASSSGTGYYEQYFGPGTRLTVT.

This clone has ten or more counts. The read terminates 3 residues ahead of where the CDR3 ends, so the germline J gene completes it. The V and J genes are TRBV28 and TRBJ2-5; the match to TRBD2 covers 12 bases. The CDR3 is 19 residues long. V shed 2 bases, J shed 5 bases, and the junction held 15 bases outside the gene matches. Germline CDR1 reads MDHEN; CDR2 reads SYDVKM. CDR3 bases read: TGTGCCAGCAGTTTACACCCCCCTGCTAGCGGGGGGGCCGGGGAGACC. It codes for CASSLHPPASGGAGET. The whole CDR3 protein is CASSLHPPASGGAGETQYF.

This clone was found many times. With the read ending 3 residues before the CDR3 end, the germline J gene is used to fill in that end. The chain couples TRBV18 to TRBJ2-7; 7 bases fit TRBD1. There are 14 residues in the CDR3. Trimming cost V 5 bases and J 2 bases; bases outside gene matches: 6. Germline values: CDR1 KGHSH, CDR2 LQKENI. The CDR3 bases that were read are TGTGCCAGCTCAGCTCGGGACAGTCCCTACGAG. Its protein product is CASSARDSPYE. The full CDR3 protein reads CASSARDSPYEQYF.

Turning to this clone: The read is 3 residues too short to cover the CDR3 end, so that end is filled in from the germline J gene. The genes are TRBV10-2 and TRBJ1-2; 9 bases align to TRBD1. The CDR3 spans 12 residues. CDR1 and CDR2 (germline): WSHSY, SAAADI. The CDR3 reads CASSWTGDGYTF. CDR3 bases read: TGCGCCAGCAGTTGGACAGGGGACGGC.

This clone was counted many times. The CDR3 end falls 3 residues outside the read, so it is completed with the germline J gene. The rearrangement links TRBV2 to TRBJ2-2; D is perhaps TRBD2 (7 bases). Germline CDR1 SNHLY, CDR2 FYNNEI. The CDR3 sequence is 15 residues long. V lost 0 bases and J lost 7, with 12 bases in between. The sequenced CDR3 bases are TGTGCCAGCAGTGAAGCGGGGGGGCAGGTCGGGGAG. Residues: CASSEAGGQVGE. The complete CDR3 sequence is CASSEAGGQVGELFF.

This clone was recorded at least ten times. The CDR3 end falls 3 residues outside the read, so it is completed with the germline J gene. The chain joins TRBV30 to TRBJ2-7; 9 nucleotides match TRBD1. The junction had 7 bases not matched to a gene; V was cut back by 2 bases and J by 2 bases. CDR1 GTSNPN and CDR2 SVGIG come from the germline V gene (reference sequence). This CDR3 is built from 15 residues. The covered CDR3 bases are TGTGCCTGGAGTTTAGTGGGACAGGGTGCCTACGAG. This translates into CAWSLVGQGAYE. In full, the CDR3 reads CAWSLVGQGAYEQYF.

This clone was detected many times. The CDR3 is cut off 3 residues early in the read; its end comes from the germline J gene. The chain carries TRBV19 and TRBJ1-5; possible D gene TRBD1, 5 bases. The CDR3 length is 15 residues. V was pared by 4 bases and J by 5 bases, with 15 bases between. The germline CDR1 and CDR2 sequences are LNHDA and SQIVND (reference sequence). The sequenced CDR3 bases are TGTGCCAGTAGTACGCCGGCCCGGGGGTATCAGCCC. This sequence encodes CASSTPARGYQP. The entire CDR3 protein reads CASSTPARGYQPQHF.

This clone was counted at least ten times. The read terminates 3 residues before the CDR3 end, so the remaining end is supplied by the germline J gene. The chain couples TRBV23-1 to TRBJ1-5; weak D call: TRBD1 (5 bases). TRBV23-1 is recorded as an ORF, its role being uncertain. This CDR3 has 19 residues. Trimming left V 0 bases short and J 1 base short, with 19 bases between. The CDR3 loop is CASSQSRGRCWGSNQPQHF. CDR3 DNA (partial): TGCGCCAGCAGTCAATCGCGGGGGAGGTGTTGGGGCAGCAATCAGCCC.

Points on this clone: Read sequence stops 3 residues before the CDR3 end, and the germline J gene provides the missing end. The rearrangement uses TRBV18 and TRBJ1-2, with D perhaps TRBD1 (6 bases). The CDR3 covers 14 residues. The germline CDR1 and CDR2 sequences are KGHSH and LQKENI. Trimming took 3 bases from V and 4 from J, leaving 12 bases between them. The CDR3 region is CASSPSGGAYGYTF. CDR3 DNA, as far as it was read: TGTGCCAGCTCACCGAGCGGGGGCGCCTATGGC.

Comments on this clone: The CDR3 end falls 3 residues outside the read, so it is completed with the germline J gene. The chain is built from TRBV11-3 and TRBJ1-1; possible D gene TRBD1, 5 bases. This CDR3 is built from 14 residues. Germline lookup yields CDR1 SGHNT and CDR2 YENEEA. Trimming cost V 5 bases and J 1 base, with 11 bases left between them. CDR3 sequence: CASSLATANTEAFF. Incomplete CDR3 DNA: TGTGCCAGCAGCCTGGCGACAGCGAACACTGAA.